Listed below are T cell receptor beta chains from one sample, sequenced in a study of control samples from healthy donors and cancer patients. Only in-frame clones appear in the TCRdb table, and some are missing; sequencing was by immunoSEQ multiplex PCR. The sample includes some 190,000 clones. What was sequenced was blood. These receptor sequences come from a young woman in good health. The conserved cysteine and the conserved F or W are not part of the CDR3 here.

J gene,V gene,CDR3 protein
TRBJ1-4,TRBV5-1,ASSSHSFNEKLF
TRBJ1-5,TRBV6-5,ASTETASNQPQH
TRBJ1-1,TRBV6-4,ASSTQENTEAF
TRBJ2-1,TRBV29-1,SVLGQAGEQF
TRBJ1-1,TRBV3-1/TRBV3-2,ASSQYRGMGTEAF
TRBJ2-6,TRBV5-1,ASSLGRLAGAGANVLT
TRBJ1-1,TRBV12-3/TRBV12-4,ASTPTGNTEAF
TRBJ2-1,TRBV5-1,ASSPGHVDNEQF
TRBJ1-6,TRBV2,ASSERRQGLH
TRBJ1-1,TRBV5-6,ASSLRGQGGTEAF
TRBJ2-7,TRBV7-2,ASSPTGGLDPSYEQY
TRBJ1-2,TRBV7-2,ASSSGQGADGYT
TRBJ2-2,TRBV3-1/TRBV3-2,AGSHDRGFLDLNTGELF
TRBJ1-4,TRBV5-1,ASTSTGPFSTNEKLF
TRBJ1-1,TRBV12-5,ASGMDRVNTEAF
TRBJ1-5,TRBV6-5,ASRPRGASNQPQH
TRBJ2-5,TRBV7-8,ASSLGTVQETQY
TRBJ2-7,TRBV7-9,ASSFPIRDGYEQY
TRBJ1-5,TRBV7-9,ASSLDVVGGRSNQPQH
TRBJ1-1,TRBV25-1,ASKPQNTEAF
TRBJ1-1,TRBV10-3,AISGGPRQKLMNTEAF
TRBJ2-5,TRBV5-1,ASVEGNTQTQY
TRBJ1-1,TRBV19,ASMSRGDTEAF
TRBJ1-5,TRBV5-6,ASSFRSGGLKH
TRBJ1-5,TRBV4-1,ASSQGRAGGIRSNQPQH
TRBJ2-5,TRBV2,ASSLPKAPPGTQY
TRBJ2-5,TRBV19,ASSTSLGQGAGGTQY
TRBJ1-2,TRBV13,ASSANRGNYGYT
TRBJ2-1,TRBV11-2,ASSGSGWSSYNEQF
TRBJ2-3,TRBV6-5,ASSYSPVATDTQY
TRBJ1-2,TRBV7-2,ASSRTRNGYT
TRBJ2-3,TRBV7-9,ASIGGVRTDTQY
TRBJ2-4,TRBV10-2,ASTTSAGNIQY
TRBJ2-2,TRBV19,ASRINLGTVNTGELF
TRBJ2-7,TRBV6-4,ASSGLAGGPSSYEQY
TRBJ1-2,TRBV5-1,ASSPGQGNYGYT
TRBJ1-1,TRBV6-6,ASSYSGVDEAF
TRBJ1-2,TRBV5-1,ASSPGQNYGYT
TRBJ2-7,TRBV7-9,ASSLGLPTYEQY
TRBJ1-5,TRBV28,ASSSGQPQH